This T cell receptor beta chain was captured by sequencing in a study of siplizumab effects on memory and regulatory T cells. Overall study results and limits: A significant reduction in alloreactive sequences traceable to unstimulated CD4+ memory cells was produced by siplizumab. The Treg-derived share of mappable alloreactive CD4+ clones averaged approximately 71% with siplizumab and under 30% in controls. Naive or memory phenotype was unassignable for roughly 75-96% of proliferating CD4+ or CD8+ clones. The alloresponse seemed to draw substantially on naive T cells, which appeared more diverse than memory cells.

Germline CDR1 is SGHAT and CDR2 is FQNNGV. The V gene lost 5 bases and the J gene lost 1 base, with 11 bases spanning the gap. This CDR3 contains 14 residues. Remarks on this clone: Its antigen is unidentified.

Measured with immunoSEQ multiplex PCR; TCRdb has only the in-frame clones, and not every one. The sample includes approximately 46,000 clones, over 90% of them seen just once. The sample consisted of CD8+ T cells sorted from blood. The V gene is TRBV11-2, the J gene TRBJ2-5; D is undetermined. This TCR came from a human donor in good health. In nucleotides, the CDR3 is TGTGCCAGCAGCCCCCGCGAGCTCCAAGAGACCCAGTACTTC. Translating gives CASSPRELQETQYF.